This T cell receptor (beta chain) is from a study of cytomegalovirus exposure and HLA in healthy donors. Turning to the study itself: The 666 first-cohort repertoires shared a platform with the roughly 110 validation repertoires, as reported in a later analysis. The study, taken as a whole, reports: In a later analysis, first-cohort TCR clusters were found to tend to co-occur in the approximately 120 validation repertoires. Cytomegalovirus association was assigned to approximately 160 TCR beta chains. Three of the chains that were CMV-associated were confirmed in vitro to be specific for CMV antigens.

Sequenced by immunoSEQ multiplex PCR; TCRdb stores in-frame clones only, minus some. The data contain approximately 300,000 clones, 75% to 90% of them singletons. Remarks on this clone: Its antigen is still unknown.

The ends were cut back, 1 base at V and 3 bases at J, with 9 bases in the middle. The CDR3 has 14 amino acids. Germline V gives CDR1 SGHTA, CDR2 FQGNSA. The chain joins TRBV7-2 to TRBJ1-2; D gene uncertain. The TCR sequence derives from a woman aged 30 to 39 in good health and CMV-seropositive. Sequences were obtained from PBMCs. CDR3: CASSLGTEHYGYTF. CDR3 coding DNA: TGTGCCAGCAGCTTAGGGACGGAACACTATGGCTACACCTTC.